This T cell receptor beta chain appears in the sequencing data of a study of OX40 agonist ivuxolimab in advanced cancers. Overall study: Patients were infused with ivuxolimab every 2 weeks at 0.01 to 10 mg/kg. The mean age was approximately 60 years, ranging from roughly 23 to 80, with more than 70% of participants male. Overall study findings and caveats: Partial responders at 0.1-3.0 mg/kg had among the lowest clonal expansion.

Sequenced by immunoSEQ multiplex PCR; TCRdb stores in-frame clones only, minus some. The table includes tens of thousands of clones, 75% to 90% detected once. Autoimmune disease history or systemic immunosuppression led to patient exclusion. Per the germline V gene, CDR1 is SGHVS and CDR2 is FNYEAQ. There are 15 residues in the CDR3. Trimming pared 2 bases from V and 4 bases from J, leaving 13 bases between. This clone was counted a single time. The antigen is undetermined. The material sequenced was CD4+ or CD8+ T cells sorted from blood, taken in a trial of the OX40 agonist ivuxolimab. The clonotype originates from an adult with an advanced solid tumor such as melanoma, head and neck, liver or kidney cancer. This chain connects TRBV7-6 to TRBJ2-3, with D possibly matching TRBD2 (6 bases). The CDR3 is CASSLLGGDSDTQYF. The CDR3 coding sequence is TGTGCCAGCAGCTTACTGGGCGGGGACTCAGATACGCAGTATTTT.